The rows below give T cell receptor beta chains drawn from one sample of a study of blood T cell repertoires in COVID-19. This table comes from immunoSEQ multiplex PCR, and its TCRdb copy is limited to in-frame clones, with some not included. Of roughly 150,000 clones in the sample, roughly 80% were seen once. What was sequenced was peripheral blood. These receptors all stem from a woman of 80 years or more with acute or convalescent COVID-19. Both conserved end residues are part of each CDR3. The D gene is left open where the match is weak. Expanded clones get a size class; other rows say once, few or many, or leave the size out.

CDR3nt: TGTGCCAGCGGCCGTCGTGAGCAGTTCTTC; CDR3aa: CASGRREQFF; abundance: -; v_gene: TRBV5-4; d_gene: -; j_gene: TRBJ2-1
CDR3nt: TGTGCCAGCAGCCAGAGGGACAGCTATTCACCCCTCCACTTT; CDR3aa: CASSQRDSYSPLHF; abundance: -; v_gene: TRBV6-5; d_gene: TRBD1; j_gene: TRBJ1-6
CDR3nt: TGTGCCAGCAGCCGGGAGGGGGATAATTCACCCCTCCACTTT; CDR3aa: CASSREGDNSPLHF; abundance: -; v_gene: TRBV7-9; d_gene: -; j_gene: TRBJ1-6
CDR3nt: TGTGCCAGTATCTGGCCAGATAGCAATCAGCCCCAGCATTTT; CDR3aa: CASIWPDSNQPQHF; abundance: -; v_gene: TRBV19; d_gene: -; j_gene: TRBJ1-5
CDR3nt: TGTGCCAGCAGCCGAAAACCTCAGGGGCCCGGCAATCAGCCCCAGCATTTT; CDR3aa: CASSRKPQGPGNQPQHF; abundance: -; v_gene: TRBV27; d_gene: -; j_gene: TRBJ1-5
CDR3nt: TGTGCCAGCAGCCAGCAGCAGGGCGCTAATCGTGGCTACACCTTC; CDR3aa: CASSQQQGANRGYTF; abundance: -; v_gene: TRBV14; d_gene: -; j_gene: TRBJ1-2
CDR3nt: TGTGCCAGCAGCCCCCGGGACAGGGGGCTAGCTAATGAAAAACTGTTTTTT; CDR3aa: CASSPRDRGLANEKLFF; abundance: -; v_gene: TRBV7-8; d_gene: TRBD1; j_gene: TRBJ1-4
CDR3nt: TGTGCCTCGAACCCAGAGGGTCGTACTGAAGCTTTCTTT; CDR3aa: CASNPEGRTEAFF; abundance: -; v_gene: TRBV2; d_gene: -; j_gene: TRBJ1-1
CDR3nt: TGCGCCAGCAGCTTGGCCCTAACTAGCGGGTGGGCCTACGAGCAGTACTTC; CDR3aa: CASSLALTSGWAYEQYF; abundance: -; v_gene: TRBV5-1; d_gene: TRBD2; j_gene: TRBJ2-7
CDR3nt: TGCGCCAGCAGTGAGTCTGGCAGTTCCGAGCAGTACTTC; CDR3aa: CASSESGSSEQYF; abundance: -; v_gene: TRBV10-2; d_gene: -; j_gene: TRBJ2-7
CDR3nt: TGTGCCAGCTCACCACCTGGACAAATGACCCAAGAGACCCAGTACTTC; CDR3aa: CASSPPGQMTQETQYF; abundance: -; v_gene: TRBV18; d_gene: -; j_gene: TRBJ2-5
CDR3nt: TGTGCCAGTAGTTTAGGGGTGGACAGCTATGCAACTAATGAAAAACTGTTTTTT; CDR3aa: CASSLGVDSYATNEKLFF; abundance: -; v_gene: TRBV19; d_gene: -; j_gene: TRBJ1-4
CDR3nt: TGTGCCTGGAGGGGGGGTTTTAACACTGAAGCTTTCTTT; CDR3aa: CAWRGGFNTEAFF; abundance: -; v_gene: TRBV30; d_gene: -; j_gene: TRBJ1-1
CDR3nt: TGTGCCAGCAAGACTAGCGCGAACACCGGGGAGCTGTTTTTT; CDR3aa: CASKTSANTGELFF; abundance: -; v_gene: TRBV6-5; d_gene: TRBD2; j_gene: TRBJ2-2
CDR3nt: TGTGCCAGCAGCCAAGATTTGGTGTCAGTATACTCTGGGGCCAACGTCCTGACTTTC; CDR3aa: CASSQDLVSVYSGANVLTF; abundance: -; v_gene: TRBV3-1/TRBV3-2; d_gene: -; j_gene: TRBJ2-6
CDR3nt: TGTGCCAGCAGCAGGAGACTAGTCGATGAGCAGTTCTTC; CDR3aa: CASSRRLVDEQFF; abundance: -; v_gene: TRBV12-3/TRBV12-4; d_gene: -; j_gene: TRBJ2-1
CDR3nt: TGCAGTGCTAGTATTCTTCCGGGGAGCACAGATACGCAGTATTTT; CDR3aa: CSASILPGSTDTQYF; abundance: -; v_gene: TRBV20-1; d_gene: -; j_gene: TRBJ2-3
CDR3nt: TGTGCCAGCAGACAATCCTACGAGCAGTACTTC; CDR3aa: CASRQSYEQYF; abundance: -; v_gene: TRBV12-3/TRBV12-4; d_gene: -; j_gene: TRBJ2-7
CDR3nt: TGTGCCAGCAGTTCAAGGGGAAATCAGCCCCAGCATTTT; CDR3aa: CASSSRGNQPQHF; abundance: -; v_gene: TRBV6-5; d_gene: -; j_gene: TRBJ1-5
CDR3nt: TGTGCCAGCAGTGAAGCGGAGAACTATGGCTACACCTTC; CDR3aa: CASSEAENYGYTF; abundance: -; v_gene: TRBV2; d_gene: -; j_gene: TRBJ1-2
CDR3nt: TGTGCCAGCAGCCCCTCGCTAGCAGGGAACACTGAAGCTTTCTTT; CDR3aa: CASSPSLAGNTEAFF; abundance: -; v_gene: TRBV7-3; d_gene: -; j_gene: TRBJ1-1
CDR3nt: TGTGCCAGCAGCCTCGGACAACGGAACACTGAAGCTTTCTTT; CDR3aa: CASSLGQRNTEAFF; abundance: -; v_gene: TRBV11-1; d_gene: -; j_gene: TRBJ1-1
CDR3nt: TGTGCCAGCAGTTACGGGCCCCGCCTGAACACTGAAGCTTTCTTT; CDR3aa: CASSYGPRLNTEAFF; abundance: few; v_gene: TRBV6-5; d_gene: -; j_gene: TRBJ1-1
CDR3nt: TGTGCCAGCCGGGACAGGGGTTCGAGTTCACCCCTCCACTTT; CDR3aa: CASRDRGSSSPLHF; abundance: few; v_gene: TRBV19; d_gene: TRBD1; j_gene: TRBJ1-6
CDR3nt: TGTGCCAGCAGCGTAAGCCCCGGGACTAGCGGGCTCCAAGAGACCCAGTACTTC; CDR3aa: CASSVSPGTSGLQETQYF; abundance: -; v_gene: TRBV13; d_gene: TRBD2; j_gene: TRBJ2-5
CDR3nt: TGTGCCAGCAGCTTGGGACAGGCGACCTCCTATAATTCACCCCTCCACTTT; CDR3aa: CASSLGQATSYNSPLHF; abundance: -; v_gene: TRBV5-6; d_gene: -; j_gene: TRBJ1-6
CDR3nt: TGCGCCAGCAGCTCGGGACTAGCGGGGGGGCCGGGAGATACGCAGTATTTT; CDR3aa: CASSSGLAGGPGDTQYF; abundance: few; v_gene: TRBV5-1; d_gene: TRBD2; j_gene: TRBJ2-3
CDR3nt: TGTGCCAGCAGTGTGAGGGGGTCGGAGCCGTACTTC; CDR3aa: CASSVRGSEPYF; abundance: once; v_gene: TRBV2; d_gene: -; j_gene: TRBJ2-5
CDR3nt: TGCGCCAGCAGCCAAGATCTACAGGTCCGACAGCCCCAGCATTTT; CDR3aa: CASSQDLQVRQPQHF; abundance: -; v_gene: TRBV4-3; d_gene: -; j_gene: TRBJ1-5
CDR3nt: TGTGCCAGCAGGGAGACAGGGAGTGAAAACATTCAGTACTTC; CDR3aa: CASRETGSENIQYF; abundance: once; v_gene: TRBV6-5; d_gene: TRBD1; j_gene: TRBJ2-4
CDR3nt: TGTGCCAGCAGCTCCTGGACGGACTATGGTGGGACCCAGTACTTC; CDR3aa: CASSSWTDYGGTQYF; abundance: -; v_gene: TRBV7-9; d_gene: -; j_gene: TRBJ2-5
CDR3nt: TGTGCCAGTAGTGAGAATGGAGTCTATGGCTACACCTTC; CDR3aa: CASSENGVYGYTF; abundance: -; v_gene: TRBV19; d_gene: -; j_gene: TRBJ1-2
CDR3nt: TGTGCCACACAACCGGGACTGGTGAACACTGAAGCTTTCTTT; CDR3aa: CATQPGLVNTEAFF; abundance: -; v_gene: TRBV7-9; d_gene: -; j_gene: TRBJ1-1
CDR3nt: TGTGCCAGCAGCCCAGGACTGGGCCCGTCTGGGGCCAACGTCCTGACTTTC; CDR3aa: CASSPGLGPSGANVLTF; abundance: -; v_gene: TRBV7-9; d_gene: -; j_gene: TRBJ2-6
CDR3nt: TGTGCCAGCCCCGAGGTAGCCATTAGCAATCAGCCCCAGCATTTT; CDR3aa: CASPEVAISNQPQHF; abundance: -; v_gene: TRBV6-5; d_gene: -; j_gene: TRBJ1-5
CDR3nt: TGTGCCAGTAGTCTGGGGAACAGGGGGAACACTGAAGCTTTCTTT; CDR3aa: CASSLGNRGNTEAFF; abundance: -; v_gene: TRBV19; d_gene: TRBD1; j_gene: TRBJ1-1
CDR3nt: TGTGCCTGGAGTGTAGGCTCCGGGACAGGGGCGAACACTGAAGCTTTCTTT; CDR3aa: CAWSVGSGTGANTEAFF; abundance: -; v_gene: TRBV30; d_gene: TRBD1; j_gene: TRBJ1-1
CDR3nt: TGTGCCAGCAGCAGCGGGGCCTCCGGCCACTACACCTTC; CDR3aa: CASSSGASGHYTF; abundance: -; v_gene: TRBV5-6; d_gene: -; j_gene: TRBJ1-2
CDR3nt: TGTGCCAGCCTTGACAGGGGAAGGGTGAATGAGCAGTTCTTC; CDR3aa: CASLDRGRVNEQFF; abundance: -; v_gene: TRBV5-5; d_gene: TRBD1; j_gene: TRBJ2-1